This T cell receptor beta chain was recorded in a study of T cell changes during pregnancy in multiple sclerosis. Assay used: immunoSEQ multiplex PCR; TCRdb lists only in-frame clones, some missing. There are 40,000 to 55,000 clones in the sample; approximately 91% occur only once, and approximately 0.61% lies in the top ten. Trimming cost V 8 bases and J 2 bases, with 16 bases left between them. The CDR3 extends over 14 amino acids. Germline lookup yields CDR1 MNHEY and CDR2 SVGAGI. This sample comprised CD4+ T cells from peripheral blood mononuclear cells, obtained after pregnancy. This receptor was identified in a female donor in good health, enrolled as a control in a pregnancy study. The rearrangement uses TRBV6-5 and TRBJ2-7, with a possible D match to TRBD2 (5 bases). The CDR3: CASSYQAGPYEQYF. CDR3 sequence (DNA): TGTGCCAGCTCATACCAGGCGGGCCCCTACGAGCAGTACTTC.